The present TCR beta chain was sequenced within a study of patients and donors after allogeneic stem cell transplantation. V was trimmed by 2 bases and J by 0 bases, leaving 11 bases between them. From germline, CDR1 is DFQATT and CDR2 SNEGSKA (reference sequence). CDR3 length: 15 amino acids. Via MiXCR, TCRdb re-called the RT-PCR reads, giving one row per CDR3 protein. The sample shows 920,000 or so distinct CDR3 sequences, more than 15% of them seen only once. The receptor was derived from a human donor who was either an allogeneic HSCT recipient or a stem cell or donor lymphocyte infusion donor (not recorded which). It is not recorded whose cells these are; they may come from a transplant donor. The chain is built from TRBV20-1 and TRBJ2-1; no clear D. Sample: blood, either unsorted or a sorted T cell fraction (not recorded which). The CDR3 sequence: CSARPLQSSYNEQFF. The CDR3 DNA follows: TGCAGTGCTAGACCCCTGCAGAGCTCCTACAATGAGCAGTTCTTC.